The sequence of this TCR beta chain was determined in a study of blood T cell repertoires in COVID-19. The method was immunoSEQ multiplex PCR; TCRdb's version includes in-frame clones alone and lacks a portion of them. The sample shows some 190,000 clones, around 80% of them seen only once. This clone appeared once. Per germline, CDR1 KGHSH and CDR2 LQKENI. This CDR3 is 19 amino acids long. The V gene lost 0 bases and the J gene lost 6 bases, with 24 bases spanning the gap. This clonotype was sampled from a woman over 75 with COVID-19, enrolled during active disease. Sequenced sample: peripheral blood. V is TRBV18 and J is TRBJ1-5; a weak D match, TRBD1 (6 bases). CDR3 in DNA: TGTGCCAGCTCACCACCGCCGGGGGGGGCGGTCGTTCGTGGTCAGCCCCAGCATTTT. Translated, it gives CASSPPPGGAVVRGQPQHF.